Sequencing of this TCR beta chain was carried out in a study of metastatic and nonmetastatic thyroid tumors. Study overall: The study looked at repertoires side by side in blood and in tumor or nodule tissue from malignant and benign thyroid patients. Study outcomes and limitations: According to reports, the diversity of TCR beta was significantly higher in malignant thyroid tumors than in benign nodules, and this held in both blood and tumor samples.

TCRdb re-called the PCR reads through MiXCR. The sample consists of over 25,000 clones, about 16% of them appearing once. This clone was detected ten times or more. Its matching antigen is unknown. Patients underwent thyroid surgery, and none had received any treatment before it. Trimming shortened V by 3 bases and J by 6 bases, and 12 bases separated the two germline ends. The germline V gene encodes CDR1 KGHSH and CDR2 LQKENI. The CDR3 spans 13 residues. This TCR derives from a female donor with papillary thyroid cancer or a benign thyroid nodule (not recorded which). Some clones in this sample may be carry-over from other donors' samples. Sequenced material: blood. The chain recombines TRBV18 with TRBJ2-7, with D unclear. DNA of the CDR3: TGTGCCAGCTCACCGACGGACGGAACCGAGCAGTACTTC. This translates into CASSPTDGTEQYF.